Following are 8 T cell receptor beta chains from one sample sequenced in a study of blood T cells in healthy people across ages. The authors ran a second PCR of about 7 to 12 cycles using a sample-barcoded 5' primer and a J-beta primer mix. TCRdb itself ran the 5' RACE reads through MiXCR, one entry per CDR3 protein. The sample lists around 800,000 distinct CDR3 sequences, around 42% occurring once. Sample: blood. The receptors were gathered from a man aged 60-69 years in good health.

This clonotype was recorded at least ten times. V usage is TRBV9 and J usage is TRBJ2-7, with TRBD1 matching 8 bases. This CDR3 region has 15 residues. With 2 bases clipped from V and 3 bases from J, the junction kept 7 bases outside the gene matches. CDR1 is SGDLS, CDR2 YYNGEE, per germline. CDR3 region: CASSVGTGGGYEQYF. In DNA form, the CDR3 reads TGTGCCAGCAGCGTCGGGACAGGAGGGGGCTACGAGCAGTACTTC.

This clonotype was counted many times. The CDR3 region has the DNA TGTGCCAGCAGCCTTCGACAGGGGGCGAGCACAGATACGCAGTATTTT. Translated: CASSLRQGASTDTQYF. This chain joins TRBV11-2 and TRBJ2-3; 10 nucleotides line up with TRBD1. The V gene end was trimmed by 5 bases and the J gene end by 0 bases; junction bases not matched to a gene: 5. CDR1 is SGHAT and CDR2 is FQNNGV in the germline V gene. The CDR3 consists of 16 residues.

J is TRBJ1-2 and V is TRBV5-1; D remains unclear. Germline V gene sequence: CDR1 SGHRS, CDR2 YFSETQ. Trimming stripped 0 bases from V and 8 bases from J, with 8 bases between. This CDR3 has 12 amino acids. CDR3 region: CASSLVGAGYTF. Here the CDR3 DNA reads TGCGCCAGCAGCTTGGTGGGAGCCGGCTACACCTTC.

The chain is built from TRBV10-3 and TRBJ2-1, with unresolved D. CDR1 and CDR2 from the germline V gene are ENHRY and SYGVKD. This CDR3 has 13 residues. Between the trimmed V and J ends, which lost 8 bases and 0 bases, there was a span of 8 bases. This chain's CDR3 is CAIGRVSYNEQFF. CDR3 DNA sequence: TGTGCCATCGGCAGAGTCTCCTACAATGAGCAGTTCTTC.

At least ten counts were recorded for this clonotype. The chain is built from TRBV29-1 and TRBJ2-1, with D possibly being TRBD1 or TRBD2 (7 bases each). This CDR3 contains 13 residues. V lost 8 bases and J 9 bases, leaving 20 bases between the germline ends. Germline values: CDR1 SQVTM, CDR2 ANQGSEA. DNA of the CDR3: TGCAGCTCCTTGACAGGGCCTAGCGGTGAGCAGTTCTTC. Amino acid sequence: CSSLTGPSGEQFF.

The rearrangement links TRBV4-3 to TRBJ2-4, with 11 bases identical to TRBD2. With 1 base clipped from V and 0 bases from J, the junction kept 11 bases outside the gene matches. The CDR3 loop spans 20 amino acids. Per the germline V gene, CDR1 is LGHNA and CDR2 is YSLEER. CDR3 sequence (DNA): TGCGCCAGCAGCCAAGCCCCTGCGACTAGCGGGATCTTAGCCAAAAACATTCAGTACTTC. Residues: CASSQAPATSGILAKNIQYF.

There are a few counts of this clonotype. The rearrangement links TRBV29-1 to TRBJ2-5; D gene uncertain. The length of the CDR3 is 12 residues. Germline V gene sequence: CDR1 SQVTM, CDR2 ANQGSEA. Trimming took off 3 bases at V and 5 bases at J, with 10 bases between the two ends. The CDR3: CSVESQLETQYF. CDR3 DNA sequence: TGCAGCGTTGAGTCTCAGTTGGAGACCCAGTACTTC.

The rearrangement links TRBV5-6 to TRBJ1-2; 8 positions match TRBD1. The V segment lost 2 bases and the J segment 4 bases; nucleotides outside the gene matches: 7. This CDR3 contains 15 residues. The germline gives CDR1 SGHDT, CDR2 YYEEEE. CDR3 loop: CASSLGQGFSYGYTF. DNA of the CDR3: TGTGCCAGCAGCTTAGGACAGGGATTTAGCTATGGCTACACCTTC.